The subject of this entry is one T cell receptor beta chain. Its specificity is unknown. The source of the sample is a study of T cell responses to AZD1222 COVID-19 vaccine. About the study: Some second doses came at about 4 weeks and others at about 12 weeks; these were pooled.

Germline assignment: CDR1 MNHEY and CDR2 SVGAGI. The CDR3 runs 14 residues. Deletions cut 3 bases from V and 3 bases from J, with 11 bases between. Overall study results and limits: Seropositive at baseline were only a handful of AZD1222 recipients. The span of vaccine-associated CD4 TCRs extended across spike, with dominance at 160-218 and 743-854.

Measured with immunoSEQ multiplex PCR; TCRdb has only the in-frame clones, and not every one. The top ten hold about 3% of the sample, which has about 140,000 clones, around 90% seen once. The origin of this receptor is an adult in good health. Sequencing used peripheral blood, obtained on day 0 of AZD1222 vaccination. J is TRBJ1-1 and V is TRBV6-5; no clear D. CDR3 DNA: TGTGCCAGCAGTTATATGGGGAGACACACTGAAGCTTTCTTT. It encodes CASSYMGRHTEAFF.